Listed below are T cell receptor beta chains from one sample, sequenced in a study of CD8 T cells in Susac syndrome. TCRdb re-analysed the immunoSEQ multiplex PCR reads in MiXCR, keeping a single row per CDR3 protein. Of 160,000 or so distinct CDR3 sequences in the sample, about 93% were seen once. Specimen: CD4+ T cells from PBMCs. Every receptor here comes from a human donor in good health. The CDR3 runs from the conserved cysteine through the conserved F or W. The D gene is left open where the match is weak. Size values are once, few and many counts, or a class for expanded clones, and some rows have none.

V	size	J	D	CDR3	DNA
TRBV20-1	-	TRBJ2-1	TRBD2	CSARDLGGGADEQFF	TGCAGTGCTAGAGATCTGGGCGGGGGGGCCGATGAGCAGTTCTTC
TRBV12-3/TRBV12-4	-	TRBJ2-3	-	CASSWGDTQYF	TGTGCCAGCAGTTGGGGAGATACGCAGTATTTT
TRBV30	-	TRBJ2-5	TRBD2	CAWRVAGQETQYF	TGTGCCTGGAGGGTAGCGGGGCAAGAGACCCAGTACTTC
TRBV28	few	TRBJ1-6	-	CASSPTGNSPLHF	TGTGCCAGCAGTCCTACAGGGAATTCACCCCTCCACTTT
TRBV28	-	TRBJ2-7	-	CATGGDGASYEQYF	TGTGCCACCGGCGGGGACGGAGCCTCCTACGAGCAGTACTTC
TRBV5-1	-	TRBJ2-7	TRBD1	CASGQGYEQYF	TGCGCCAGCGGACAGGGCTACGAGCAGTACTTC
TRBV7-8	-	TRBJ1-6	-	CASSPQGTYNSPLHF	TGTGCCAGCAGCCCACAGGGAACCTATAATTCACCCCTCCACTTT
TRBV12-5	-	TRBJ2-3	TRBD2	CASGSALTSGVGDTQYF	TGTGCTAGTGGTTCTGCTCTAACTAGCGGGGTGGGAGATACGCAGTATTTT
TRBV5-1	once	TRBJ2-2	-	CASRRDTNTGELFF	TGCGCCAGCAGGCGGGACACCAACACCGGGGAGCTGTTTTTT
TRBV4-1	-	TRBJ2-1	-	CASSQVDILAYNEQFF	TGCGCCAGCAGCCAAGTTGATATCTTAGCCTACAATGAGCAGTTCTTC
TRBV30	-	TRBJ1-1	-	CAWNTWDTEAFF	TGTGCCTGGAATACCTGGGACACTGAAGCTTTCTTT
TRBV29-1	-	TRBJ1-2	TRBD1	CSVDVDRVVGYTF	TGCAGCGTTGACGTAGACAGGGTGGTAGGCTACACCTTC
TRBV2	-	TRBJ1-1	-	CASSEEVEAFF	TGTGCCAGCAGTGAAGAGGTTGAAGCTTTCTTT
TRBV18	-	TRBJ1-1	-	CASSPDPNTEAFF	TGTGCCAGCTCACCCGACCCCAACACTGAAGCTTTCTTT
TRBV29-1	-	TRBJ2-5	-	CSVVGPGGETQYF	TGCAGCGTTGTGGGTCCCGGCGGAGAGACCCAGTACTTC
TRBV29-1	once	TRBJ2-7	TRBD1	CSFSGQAHYEQYF	TGCAGCTTTTCGGGACAGGCTCACTACGAGCAGTACTTC
TRBV7-2	-	TRBJ2-5	TRBD1	CASSRNRGETQYF	TGTGCCAGCAGCAGGAACAGGGGAGAGACCCAGTACTTC
TRBV7-8	-	TRBJ2-2	-	CASSLVSGRGTGELFF	TGTGCCAGCAGCTTAGTCTCGGGCAGGGGAACCGGGGAGCTGTTTTTT
TRBV18	-	TRBJ1-2	-	CASSPQDSESNRGYTF	TGTGCCAGCTCACCACAGGACAGTGAATCTAACAGGGGCTACACCTTC
TRBV7-2	-	TRBJ1-2	TRBD1	CASSLAPLTGDYGYTF	TGTGCCAGCAGCTTAGCGCCCCTGACAGGGGACTATGGCTACACCTTC
TRBV3-1	-	TRBJ2-1	-	CASNTGRSSYNEQFF	TGTGCCAGCAACACGGGACGGAGCTCCTACAATGAGCAGTTCTTC
TRBV6-6	-	TRBJ1-1	-	CASSSSVQGYFEAFF	TGTGCCAGCAGTTCCTCCGTACAGGGTTATTTTGAAGCTTTCTTT
TRBV12-3/TRBV12-4	-	TRBJ2-3	TRBD2	CASRLASTDTQYF	TGTGCCAGCCGACTAGCGAGCACAGATACGCAGTATTTT
TRBV14	few	TRBJ2-5	TRBD2	CASSLGLAGGQETQYF	TGTGCCAGCAGCTTGGGACTAGCGGGGGGACAAGAGACCCAGTACTTC
TRBV3-1	once	TRBJ2-1	-	CASSQGAGIGEQFF	TGTGCCAGCAGCCAAGGAGCAGGGATTGGGGAGCAGTTCTTC
TRBV18	-	TRBJ1-2	-	CASSPGTGTFYGYTF	TGTGCCAGCTCACCCGGGACGGGGACCTTCTATGGCTACACCTTC
TRBV3-1	-	TRBJ2-5	-	CASSQEAVQETQYF	TGTGCCAGCAGCCAAGAGGCCGTCCAAGAGACCCAGTACTTC
TRBV2	-	TRBJ2-2	TRBD2	CASINEAGGGTGELFF	TGTGCCAGCATTAACGAAGCGGGGGGCGGCACCGGGGAGCTGTTTTTT
TRBV12-3/TRBV12-4	-	TRBJ1-2	-	CASSLSPGNYGYTF	TGTGCCAGCAGTTTGTCGCCAGGGAACTATGGCTACACCTTC
TRBV19	-	TRBJ1-1	TRBD1	CASSTRQGRTEAFF	TGTGCCAGTAGTACACGACAGGGGAGGACTGAAGCTTTCTTT
TRBV4-1	-	TRBJ1-1	-	CASSPLGLNTEAFF	TGCGCCAGCAGCCCCCTAGGGCTGAACACTGAAGCTTTCTTT